This T cell receptor (beta chain) was identified in a study of response to subunit inactivated influenza vaccine (dated 2018 in TCRdb). Regarding the complete study: Deep quantitative profiling of the T cell receptor repertoire was used in the study to follow responses to a trivalent subunit inactivated influenza vaccine. Paper-wide results and their limitations: The authors proposed that each seasonal influenza vaccination may bring in only a limited number of new T cells.

The protocol used for the library was RT-PCR. The listed sequencing device is Illumina HiSeq 2500. TCRdb passed the public sequencing reads through fastp at Q25 and MiXCR, retaining productive beta sequences. For every CDR3 protein sequence, its rows merge into one entry that carries the most common genes and DNA. In all, the sample holds more than 450,000 distinct CDR3 sequences, and 10% to 12% of those were seen once. The top ten constitute about 10% of the sample. Reading from cysteine to phenylalanine, the CDR3 counts 14 amino acids. CDR3 DNA only is kept here, 42 bases in frame from base 1. Looking up the germline V gene (reference sequence) yields CDR1 DFQATT and CDR2 SNEGSKA. The V and J ends are trimmed by 0 bases and 5 bases, leaving 13 bases between them. In regard to this clonotype: Its binding antigen is unknown. Within one base of it there is no much larger clone, and no base qualities were kept.

The data also belong to a second study, concerning T cells expressing NK-cell markers. As the second publication notes: The TCR beta cDNA libraries were made using 5'RACE template switching, a step that added both a universal primer site and unique molecular identifiers. Three sorted T-cell subsets (CD3+CD56+NKG2C+, CD3+CD56+NKG2C- and CD3+CD56-NKG2C+) from several donors had their TCR beta-chain repertoires profiled. Of the eight sequenced donors, seven were found to be HCMV-seropositive and one was found to be HCMV-seronegative. To restrict sorting to alphabetaTCR-expressing T cells, an anti-gammadeltaTCR antibody was added in several experiments. For roughly six donors, the dominant CD3+CD56+NKG2C+ clonotypes were among the top 10 CD8+ clonotypes and accounted for about 1.0-7.5% of CD8+ T cells. Those dominant clonotypes were again the most abundant among CD3+CD56-NKG2C+ cells in a few donors, at 28.3-60.1%. Whether the expanded NKG2C-expressing T cell clones were specific for HCMV antigens remained unclear. The study sequenced eight donors, all healthy volunteers chosen at random: three men and five women. HCMV serostatus was determined by detecting HCMV-specific IgG in serum with a commercial ELISA kit. Ficoll density gradient centrifugation was used to isolate peripheral blood mononuclear cells from blood. Bulk peripheral blood T-cell repertoires were additionally sequenced from unsorted PBMC for a handful of donors. Synthesis of cDNA was primed from the TCR beta constant segment and was followed by two consecutive PCR amplification steps. Sequencing of the libraries produced 2 x 150 bp reads on Illumina HiSeq 2000/2500, MiSeq or NextSeq. MIGEC handled demultiplexing of the reads and grouping by UMI, while MiTCR was used to assemble and quantify clonotypes. To exclude erroneous sequences, only TCR cDNA sequences supported by at least two reads were retained. Downstream repertoire analysis used the tcR package, and clonotypes were matched across fractions by CDR3 nucleotide sequence plus V segment. VDJmatch was used to annotate antigen specificity against VDJdb, with one amino acid substitution in CDR3 allowed.

The specimen comprised PBMCs from blood, sampled on the day of vaccination. The rearrangement joined TRBV20-1 to TRBJ2-5; no D segment can be confidently identified. This receptor was obtained from a man in his fifties who received an inactivated influenza vaccine. Donor details come from another sample of the same person, matched by shared clones. The bases are TGCAGTGCTAGAGATCCCGAAAGTGGCGAGACCCAGTACTTC. Its protein is CSARDPESGETQYF.